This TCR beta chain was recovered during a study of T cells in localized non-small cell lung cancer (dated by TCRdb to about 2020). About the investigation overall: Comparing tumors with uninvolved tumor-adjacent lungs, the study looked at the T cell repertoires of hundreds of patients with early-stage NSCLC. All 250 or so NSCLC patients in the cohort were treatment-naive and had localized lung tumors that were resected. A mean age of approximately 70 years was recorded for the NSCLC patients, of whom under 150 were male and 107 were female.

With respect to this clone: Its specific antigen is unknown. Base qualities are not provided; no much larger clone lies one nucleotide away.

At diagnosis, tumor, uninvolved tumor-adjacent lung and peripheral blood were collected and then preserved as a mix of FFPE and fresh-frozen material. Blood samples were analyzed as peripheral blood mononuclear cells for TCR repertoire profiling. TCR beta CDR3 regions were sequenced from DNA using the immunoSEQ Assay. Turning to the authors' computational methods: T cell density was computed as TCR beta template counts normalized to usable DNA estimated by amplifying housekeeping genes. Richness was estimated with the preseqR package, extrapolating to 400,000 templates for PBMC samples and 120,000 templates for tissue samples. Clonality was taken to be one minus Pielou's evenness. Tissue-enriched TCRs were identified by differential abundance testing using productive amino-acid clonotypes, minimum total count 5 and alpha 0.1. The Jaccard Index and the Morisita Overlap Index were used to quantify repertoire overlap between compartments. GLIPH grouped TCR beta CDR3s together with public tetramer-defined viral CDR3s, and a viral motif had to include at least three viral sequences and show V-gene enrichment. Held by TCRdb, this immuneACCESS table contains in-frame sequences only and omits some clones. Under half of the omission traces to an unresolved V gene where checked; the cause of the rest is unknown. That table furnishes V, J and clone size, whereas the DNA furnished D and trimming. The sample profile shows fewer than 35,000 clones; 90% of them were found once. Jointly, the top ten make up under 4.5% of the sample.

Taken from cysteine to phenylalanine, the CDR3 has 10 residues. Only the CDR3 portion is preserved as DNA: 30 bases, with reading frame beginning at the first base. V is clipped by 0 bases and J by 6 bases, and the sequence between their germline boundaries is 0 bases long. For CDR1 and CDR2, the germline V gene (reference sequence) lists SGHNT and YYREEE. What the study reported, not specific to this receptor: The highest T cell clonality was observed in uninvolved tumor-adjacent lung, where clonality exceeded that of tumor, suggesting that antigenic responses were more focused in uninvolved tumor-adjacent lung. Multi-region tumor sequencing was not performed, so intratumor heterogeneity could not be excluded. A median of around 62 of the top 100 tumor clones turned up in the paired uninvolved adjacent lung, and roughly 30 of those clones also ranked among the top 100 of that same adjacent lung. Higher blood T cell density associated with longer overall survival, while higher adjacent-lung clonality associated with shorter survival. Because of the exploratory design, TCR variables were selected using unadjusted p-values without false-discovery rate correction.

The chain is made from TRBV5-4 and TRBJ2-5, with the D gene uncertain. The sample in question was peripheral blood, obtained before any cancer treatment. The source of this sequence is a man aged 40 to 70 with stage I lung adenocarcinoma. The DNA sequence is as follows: TGTGCCAGCAGCTTGGAGACCCAGTACTTC. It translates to CASSLETQYF. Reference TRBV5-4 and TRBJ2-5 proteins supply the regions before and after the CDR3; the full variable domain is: ETGVTQSPTHLIKTRGQQVTLRCSSQSGHNTVSWYQQALGQGPQFIFQYYREEENGRGNFPPRFSGLQFPNYSSELNVNALELDDSALYLCASSLETQYFGPGTRLLVL.